A single TCR beta chain is shown here with its context. What it recognizes is unknown. This entry belongs to a study of OX40 agonist ivuxolimab in advanced cancers. Whole-study findings and limits: Dose levels from 0.1 to 3.0 mg/kg saw CD4+ and CD8+ blood T cells expand clonally by week 6.

This CDR3 spans 15 amino acids. Germline V lookup: CDR1 MDHEN, CDR2 SYDVKM. With 4 bases removed from V and 3 bases from J, the gap between germline ends came to 15 bases. Method: immunoSEQ multiplex PCR; TCRdb's copy keeps in-frame clones and lacks some. Of some 130,000 clones detected, 75% to 95% appear once; the ten largest clones hold about 1%. The sample here was CD4+ or CD8+ T cells sorted from blood, taken in a trial of the OX40 agonist ivuxolimab. The receptor comes from an adult with an advanced solid tumor such as melanoma, head and neck, liver or kidney cancer. This chain connects TRBV28 to TRBJ1-1; D call uncertain. CDR3: CASSSSGRLDTEAFF. The CDR3 DNA reads as TGTGCCAGCAGTTCCTCGGGGAGGTTGGACACTGAAGCTTTCTTT.